The subject of this entry is one T cell receptor (beta chain). The antigen is unknown. The data belong to a study of T cell repertoires in cytomegalovirus infection. In the study overall: Indicated by public TCR beta signatures were CMV infection and matching HLA type.

Points from the study as a whole: Carriage of CMV together with the relevant HLA was identifiable through cumulative public TCR beta family frequency.

TCRdb ran MiXCR on the reads and lists one entry per CDR3 protein. Among roughly 700,000 distinct CDR3 sequences listed, around 35% were seen once. The CDR3 has 15 amino acids. V dropped 7 bases and J dropped 7; count of bases not matched to a gene: 12. CDR1 and CDR2 (germline): MNHNS, SASEGT. The chain employs TRBV6-1 and TRBJ2-1; 8 bases fit TRBD1. Sample: cultured PBMCs, taken from culture after CMV antigen stimulation. This clonotype originated in a human donor in good health (CMV status not recorded). Some clones in this sample may be carry-over from other donors' samples. CDR3 DNA sequence: TGTGCCAGCAACCCCCGGGACAGGCTAGGGAATGAGCAGTTCTTC. Residues: CASNPRDRLGNEQFF.